The rows below give T cell receptor beta chains drawn from one sample of a study of CD8 T cells in Susac syndrome. TCRdb re-derived calls from the immunoSEQ multiplex PCR reads in MiXCR, one entry per CDR3 protein. The sample has about 300,000 distinct CDR3 sequences, 70% to 90% seen once; the top ten hold about 0.22%. The sequencing sample was made of CD8+ T cells from PBMCs. Source of these receptors: a human donor with multiple sclerosis. Both conserved end residues are part of each CDR3. A D gene is named only where the DNA matches it firmly. For some rows the clone size is stated as once, few or many, or as a class when expanded; others skip it.

.	.	TRBV6-5	TRBJ1-3	CASSYGLTPGNTIYF	TGTGCCAGCAGTTACGGCCTTACTCCTGGAAACACCATATATTTT
.	TRBD1	TRBV6-1	TRBJ1-1	CASTKGQGDTEAFF	TGTGCCAGCACGAAGGGACAGGGCGACACTGAAGCTTTCTTT
.	.	TRBV28	TRBJ1-4	CASSLWARGNEKLFF	TGTGCCAGCAGTTTATGGGCCAGGGGCAATGAAAAACTGTTTTTT
.	.	TRBV12-3/TRBV12-4	TRBJ1-2	CASSSAYPGPPFDYGYTF	TGTGCCAGCAGTTCCGCGTACCCCGGGCCTCCCTTTGACTATGGCTACACCTTC
.	.	TRBV24-1	TRBJ2-1	CATSGHSSYNEQFF	TGTGCCACCAGTGGCCATAGCTCCTACAATGAGCAGTTCTTC
.	.	TRBV7-9	TRBJ1-5	CASSSDSNQPQHF	TGTGCCAGCAGCTCCGATAGCAATCAGCCCCAGCATTTT
.	TRBD2	TRBV29-1	TRBJ2-1	CSVNFYREGARDEQFF	TGCAGCGTTAATTTCTATCGGGAGGGTGCTAGGGATGAGCAGTTCTTC
.	.	TRBV27	TRBJ1-1	CASSFLGGVQGAFF	TGTGCCAGCAGTTTCTTGGGGGGAGTACAAGGAGCTTTCTTT
.	.	TRBV15	TRBJ1-5	CATSKTWQTSNQPQHF	TGTGCCACCAGCAAAACATGGCAGACTAGCAATCAGCCCCAGCATTTT
.	.	TRBV29-1	TRBJ2-1	CSVLRLSYNEQFF	TGCAGCGTTCTTCGGCTGTCCTACAATGAGCAGTTCTTC
.	TRBD1	TRBV6-1	TRBJ2-7	CASREGDRDEQYF	TGTGCCAGCAGGGAGGGGGACAGGGACGAGCAGTACTTC
.	.	TRBV4-3	TRBJ1-5	CASSQDGSTNQPQHF	TGCGCCAGCAGCCAAGACGGCAGTACCAATCAGCCCCAGCATTTT
once	.	TRBV2	TRBJ2-7	CASSDTAGGEQYF	TGTGCCAGCAGTGATACTGCCGGCGGCGAGCAGTACTTC
.	TRBD1	TRBV6-2/TRBV6-3	TRBJ2-7	CASSRENRGGEQYF	TGTGCCAGCAGTCGCGAAAACAGGGGTGGGGAACAGTACTTC
.	.	TRBV10-2	TRBJ2-5	CASSESKGPGETQYF	TGCGCCAGCAGTGAGTCGAAAGGTCCCGGGGAGACCCAGTACTTC
.	TRBD2	TRBV27	TRBJ2-3	CASSFLLAGALGGDTQYF	TGTGCCAGCAGTTTTCTACTAGCGGGAGCTCTAGGGGGAGATACGCAGTATTTT
.	.	TRBV28	TRBJ1-1	CASSFDPGFTEAFF	TGTGCCAGCAGTTTTGATCCAGGGTTCACTGAAGCTTTCTTT
once	.	TRBV7-6	TRBJ2-7	CASGPVGSSYEQYF	TGTGCCAGCGGACCGGTAGGAAGCTCCTACGAGCAGTACTTC
.	.	TRBV20-1	TRBJ2-7	CSAGLTSRYEQYF	TGCAGTGCTGGGCTGACTAGTCGCTACGAGCAGTACTTC
once	.	TRBV4-3	TRBJ1-3	CASSRGNSGNTIYF	TGCGCCAGCAGCCGAGGCAACTCTGGAAACACCATATATTTT
few	.	TRBV13	TRBJ2-7	CASSAGGGGYRSYEQYF	TGTGCCAGCAGCGCGGGTGGAGGGGGCTATCGGTCCTACGAGCAGTACTTC
.	.	TRBV7-9	TRBJ2-7	CASSSKLLYEQYF	TGTGCCAGCAGTTCCAAACTACTCTACGAGCAGTACTTC